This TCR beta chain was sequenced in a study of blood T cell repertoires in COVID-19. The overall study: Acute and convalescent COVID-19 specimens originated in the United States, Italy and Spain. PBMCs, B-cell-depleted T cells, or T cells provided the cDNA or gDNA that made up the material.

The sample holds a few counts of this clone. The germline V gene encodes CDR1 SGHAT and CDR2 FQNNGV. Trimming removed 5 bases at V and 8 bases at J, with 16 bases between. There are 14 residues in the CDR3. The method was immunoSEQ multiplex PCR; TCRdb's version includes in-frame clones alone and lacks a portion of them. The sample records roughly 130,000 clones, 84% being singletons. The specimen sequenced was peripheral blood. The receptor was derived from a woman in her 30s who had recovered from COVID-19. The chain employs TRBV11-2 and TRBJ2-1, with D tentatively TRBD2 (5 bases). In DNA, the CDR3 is TGTGCCAGCAGCCGAACCCGGAGCGGCGATGAGCAGTTCTTC. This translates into CASSRTRSGDEQFF.